The 32 T cell receptor beta chains below were found in one sample sequenced in a study of CD4 and CD8 cells across lung adenocarcinoma regions. TCRdb passed the PCR reads through MiXCR, listing each CDR3 protein once. The sample comprises some 10,000 distinct CDR3 sequences, approximately 58% of which are singletons, and approximately 90% rests with the top ten. Sequencing input: CD8+ T cells from the margin of a lung tumor. These receptors were obtained from a male donor with lung adenocarcinoma. The CD4 and CD8 labels of this study may be unreliable.

In its sample, this clonotype was seen many times. This chain links TRBV27 with TRBJ2-1; 7 nucleotides align to TRBD2. The V and J ends lost 5 bases and 7 bases, in that order; junction bases with no gene match: 20. The germline gives CDR1 MNHEY, CDR2 SMNVEV (reference sequence). The CDR3 extends over 18 amino acids. The CDR3 bases are TGTGCCAGCAGTCCTCAATCGACTAGCACGTTCTTAGCTAATGAGCAGTTCTTC. The encoded protein is CASSPQSTSTFLANEQFF.

CDR3 in DNA: TGTGCCAGCAGTGATGGGACAGGGGGTGGCTACACCTTC. The encoded protein is CASSDGTGGGYTF. The chain carries TRBV6-1 and TRBJ1-2; 11 nucleotides align to TRBD1. V lost 3 bases and J lost 7; bases outside the gene matches: 1. The CDR3 contains 13 residues. Germline V gene data show CDR1 as MNHNS and CDR2 as SASEGT.

The chain is built from TRBV6-1 and TRBJ2-3, with TRBD2 as a possible D gene (5 bases). The CDR3 is 12 residues long. Germline-derived CDR1 and CDR2 are MNHNS and SASEGT. Between the trimmed V and J ends, which lost 8 bases and 2 bases, there was a span of 8 bases. The CDR3 loop reads CASGSNTDTQYF. The CDR3 bases are TGTGCCAGCGGGAGTAACACAGATACGCAGTATTTT.

The chain carries TRBV9 and TRBJ2-1; 10 bases are a match to TRBD1. The J call may be mistaken, given a closer DNA end match to TRBJ2-7. The germline V gene has CDR1 SGDLS and CDR2 YYNGEE. The CDR3 spans 16 residues. The CDR3 protein is CASSYGAGTGVNEQYF. Here the CDR3 DNA reads TGTGCCAGCAGCTACGGGGCCGGGACAGGGGTTAACGAGCAGTACTTC.

This clonotype was found once. The chain joins TRBV6-1 to TRBJ2-1, with D tentatively TRBD1 (8 bases). V dropped 5 bases and J dropped 7 bases, with 21 bases sitting between them. This CDR3 contains 16 residues. Per the germline V gene, CDR1 is MNHNS and CDR2 is SASEGT. CDR3 sequence reads: CASSKGTGGGWNEQFF. The CDR3 DNA sequence: TGTGCCAGCAGTAAAGGAACAGGGGGAGGGTGGAATGAGCAGTTCTTC.

The chain uses TRBV6-1 and TRBJ2-5; 8 nucleotides agree with TRBD1. This CDR3 comprises 16 residues. After removal of 2 bases from V and 3 bases from J, the junction contained 8 bases not matched to a gene. CDR1 is MNHNS and CDR2 is SASEGT in the germline V gene. The CDR3 DNA is TGTGCCAGCAGTGAAACAATCGGACAGGGCAAAGAGACCCAGTACTTC. Translation gives CASSETIGQGKETQYF.

Notes on this clonotype: A read error may produce the germline difference seen at one junction end. The chain has TRBV6-1 and TRBJ2-3; 10 bases are a match to TRBD2. Germline V gene lookup returns CDR1 MNHNS and CDR2 SASEGT. The CDR3 sequence is 14 residues long. CDR3 sequence (DNA): TGTGCGGGCAGCGGGGGGGGTGACCCAGATACGCAGTATTTC. Amino acid sequence: CAGSGGGDPDTQYF.

The CDR3 sequence is CASSPELAHSYEQYF. CDR3 DNA: TGTGCCAGCAGCCCAGAGCTAGCGCACTCCTACGAGCAGTACTTC. The V gene is TRBV6-1, the J gene TRBJ2-5; D is perhaps TRBD2 (6 bases). The DNA end lines up better with TRBJ2-7; the J call may be wrong. The CDR3 length is 15 residues. The germline CDR1 and CDR2 sequences are MNHNS and SASEGT.

This clonotype has more than one count but fewer than ten. The chain couples TRBV6-8 to TRBJ2-2, with D unresolved. Germline V gene sequence: CDR1 MNHGY, CDR2 SAAAGT. V gave up 0 bases and J gave up 2 bases, with 16 bases separating them. This CDR3 has 18 residues. CDR3 bases: TGTGCCAGCAGTTACTCGCGTTGGTCTTACGTAAACACCGGGGAGCTGTTTTTT. Translated: CASSYSRWSYVNTGELFF.

The chain recombines TRBV10-3 with TRBJ2-3; D is unclear. Judging by the DNA end, TRBJ2-7 fits better; the J call may be wrong. The CDR3 is made up of 13 amino acids. Germline CDR1 and CDR2: ENHRY and SYGVKD. CDR3 DNA sequence: TGTGCCACCCAGGCGGTGCGCACAGATACGCAGTACTTC. Translation gives CATQAVRTDTQYF.

This clonotype has a handful of counts. A junction boundary mismatches the germline segment, possibly from a read error. The chain combines TRBV7-7 with TRBJ2-1; D is undetermined. Looked up from germline, CDR1 is SSHAT and CDR2 is FNYEAQ (reference sequence). This CDR3 comprises 13 residues. The CDR3 is CASSVGRLDEQFF. In DNA, the CDR3 is TGTGCTAGCAGCGTTGGCAGACTCGATGAGCAGTTCTTC.

Note on this clonotype: The junction departs from the called germline gene at one end, perhaps through a read error. The chain joins TRBV6-1 to TRBJ2-3, with no clear D. Germline CDR1 and CDR2: MNHNS and SASEGT. The length of the CDR3 is 14 residues. The CDR3 bases are TGTGCCGGCCGCGAACAGCCAAGCAAAGAGACGCAGTACTTT. It specifies CAGREQPSKETQYF.

The rearrangement joins TRBV27 to TRBJ2-2, with TRBD2 matching 9 bases. This CDR3 region has 15 residues. Germline-derived CDR1 and CDR2 are MNHEY and SMNVEV (reference sequence). Trimming at V came to 3 bases and at J to 7 bases, leaving 6 bases not matched to a gene. CDR3 protein: CASSLSPSGVGELFF. The CDR3 DNA follows: TGTGCCAGCAGTTTGTCGCCTAGCGGGGTCGGGGAGCTGTTTTTT.

This clonotype was seen more than once but under ten times. The chain joins TRBV6-5 to TRBJ2-1; D gene unclear. Gene TRBJ2-7 matches the end of the DNA better, so the J call may be wrong. This CDR3 is 16 amino acids long. Germline assignment: CDR1 MNHEY and CDR2 SVGAGI. CDR3: CASSFTQRAPSYEQYF. CDR3 nucleotide sequence: TGTGCCAGCAGTTTTACTCAAAGGGCACCCTCCTACGAGCAGTACTTC.

This clonotype is medium-sized (0.01 to 0.1%) by share. The V call is TRBV6-1, the J call TRBJ2-5, with TRBD1 matching over 7 bases. The germline V gene encodes CDR1 MNHNS and CDR2 SASEGT. This CDR3 is 15 amino acids long. V lost 6 bases and J lost 3; bases outside the gene matches: 10. In DNA form, the CDR3 reads TGTGCCAGCAGCCGTTCCGGGACAGCTAAAGAGACCCAGTACTTC. Protein: CASSRSGTAKETQYF.

This clonotype was seen repeatedly, ten times or more. The rearrangement joins TRBV6-1 to TRBJ1-2; 8 bases match TRBD1. Germline V lookup: CDR1 MNHNS, CDR2 SASEGT. The CDR3 totals 16 residues. The trim removed 2 bases at V and 5 bases at J, leaving 10 bases unmatched. The CDR3 protein is CASSEQGSGGLYGYTF. Here the CDR3 DNA reads TGTGCCAGCAGTGAACAAGGGTCAGGGGGCCTATATGGCTACACCTTC.

Remarks on this clonotype: Germline and junction disagree at one end, which may indicate a read error. The CDR3 here is CASSSSLTAKDTQYF. The CDR3, as DNA: TGTGCCAGCAGCTCGTCGCTTACCGCCAAAGACACGCAGTATTTC. The chain combines TRBV7-2 with TRBJ2-3, with unresolved D. This CDR3 region has 15 residues. Germline CDR1 SGHTA, CDR2 FQGNSA.

The chain has TRBV12-3 or TRBV12-4 and TRBJ1-5; D not resolved. Trimming took 6 bases from V and 1 from J, leaving 10 bases between them. This CDR3 has 14 amino acids. The CDR3 nucleotides are TGTGCCAGCAGCCCGGGCGGCAGCAATCAGCCCCAGCATTTT. Translation gives CASSPGGSNQPQHF.

The chain is built from TRBV6-1 and TRBJ2-3, with 9 bases aligning to TRBD1. Per germline, CDR1 MNHNS and CDR2 SASEGT. Losses at the gene ends were 2 bases for V and 1 base for J; bases not matched to a gene: 1. The CDR3 covers 15 residues. CDR3: CASSEWTGGTDTQYF. CDR3 DNA sequence: TGTGCCAGCAGTGAATGGACAGGGGGCACAGATACGCAGTATTTT.

A note on this clonotype: Mismatch with germline at one junction end may stem from a read error. The V gene is TRBV6-1, the J gene TRBJ2-3; 7 bases are a match to TRBD2. The CDR3 totals 16 residues. Germline V gene lookup returns CDR1 MNHNS and CDR2 SASEGT. The CDR3 loop is CASSEAGGGDGDTQYF. The CDR3, as DNA: TGTGCCAGCAGTGAAGCCGGGGGAGGGGACGGGGATACGCAGTATTTC.

The genes are TRBV6-1 and TRBJ1-6; 9 bases are a match to TRBD1. This CDR3 has 15 residues. Trimming removed 4 bases from V and 9 bases from J; junction bases left unmatched: 7. The V gene's germline CDR1 is MNHNS and CDR2 SASEGT. CDR3 nucleotides: TGTGCCAGCAGTGTCGAGGGACAGGGTATTTCACCCCTCCACTTT. Its translation is CASSVEGQGISPLHF.

The table lists this clonotype with a few counts. The chain links TRBV6-1 to TRBJ2-1, with 13 bases aligning to TRBD2. From germline, CDR1 is MNHNS and CDR2 SASEGT. V lost 6 bases and J lost 7; bases outside the gene matches: 9. This CDR3 comprises 16 residues. Here the CDR3 reads CASRSGTTSGRNEQFF. The CDR3 nucleotides read TGTGCCAGCAGATCGGGGACGACTAGCGGGAGGAATGAGCAGTTCTTC.

The V gene is TRBV7-8, the J gene TRBJ2-1; D is undetermined. TRBJ2-5 explains the end of the DNA better; the J call may be wrong. The CDR3 consists of 12 residues. In germline, CDR1 is SGHVS, CDR2 FQNEAQ. The CDR3 protein is CASSPTVETQYF. The CDR3 DNA follows: TGTGCCAGCAGCCCAACGGTCGAGACCCAGTACTTC.

The V call is TRBV6-1, the J call TRBJ2-3, with TRBD2 matching over 7 bases. The end of the DNA is better explained by TRBJ2-5, so the J call may be wrong. The CDR3 has 16 amino acids. Germline V gene sequence: CDR1 MNHNS, CDR2 SASEGT. The CDR3, as DNA: TGTGCCAGCAGGTGCCGCGGGAGCCGCGGCCCAGAGACCCAGTACTTC. Encoded protein: CASRCRGSRGPETQYF.

V is TRBV6-1 and J is TRBJ1-4; TRBD1 aligns across 7 bases. CDR1 is MNHNS and CDR2 is SASEGT in the germline V gene. The CDR3 loop spans 19 amino acids. The V gene end was trimmed by 4 bases and the J gene end by 3 bases; junction bases not matched to a gene: 17. The CDR3 here is CASSGGAGGPPMANEKLFF. CDR3 DNA: TGTGCCAGCAGTGGGGGGGCAGGGGGACCCCCTATGGCTAATGAAAAACTGTTTTTT.

In its sample, this clonotype was seen many times. CDR3 sequence: CATTLGLAGVSETQYF. CDR3 coding DNA: TGTGCCACGACCCTCGGACTAGCGGGAGTTTCCGAGACCCAGTACTTC. V is TRBV6-1 and J is TRBJ2-5, with 13 bases identical to TRBD2. The junction had 13 bases not matched to a gene; V was cut back by 10 bases and J by 5 bases. The CDR3 sequence is 16 residues long. Looked up from germline, CDR1 is MNHNS and CDR2 is SASEGT.

A remark on this clonotype: A junction boundary mismatches the germline segment, possibly from a read error. CDR3 in amino acids: CASSEAGTGVGDTQSF. The CDR3 nucleotides read TGTGCCAGCAGTGAAGCCGGGACAGGGGTTGGGGATACCCAGTCTTTC. This chain connects TRBV6-1 to TRBJ2-6; 10 positions agree with TRBD1. The germline V gene has CDR1 MNHNS and CDR2 SASEGT. CDR3 length: 16 amino acids.

The rearrangement links TRBV9 to TRBJ2-5; 10 bases map to TRBD1. The germline V gene has CDR1 SGDLS and CDR2 YYNGEE. This CDR3 contains 16 residues. The ends lost 4 bases at V and 3 bases at J; junction bases unmatched: 9. The CDR3 sequence: CASSFNSGTGEETQYF. The DNA for the CDR3 is TGTGCCAGCAGCTTCAACTCCGGGACAGGGGAAGAGACCCAGTACTTC.

This clonotype was counted many times. The J gene is TRBJ2-1, the V gene TRBV6-1; maybe TRBD1 (6 bases). Germline V gene sequence: CDR1 MNHNS, CDR2 SASEGT. V lost 7 bases and J 4 bases, leaving 17 bases between the germline ends. CDR3 size: 15 residues. Here the CDR3 DNA reads TGTGCCAGCAAGCGGCCGGGACAATTATACAATGAGCAGTTCTTC. Encoded protein: CASKRPGQLYNEQFF.

This clonotype was detected many times. This rearrangement joins TRBV7-2 to TRBJ2-2, with a possible D match to TRBD2 (5 bases). Trimming cost V 2 bases and J 0 bases, with 7 bases left between them. Germline values: CDR1 SGHTA, CDR2 FQGNSA. CDR3 length: 15 residues. Written as DNA, the CDR3 is TGTGCCAGCAGCTTACAAGCGGCGAACACCGGGGAGCTGTTTTTT. Its translation is CASSLQAANTGELFF.

The V and J genes are TRBV6-1 and TRBJ1-5, with TRBD1 as a possible D gene (5 bases). V gave up 6 bases and J gave up 1 base, with 10 bases separating them. The CDR3 has 14 amino acids. Germline CDR1 MNHNS, CDR2 SASEGT. In DNA, the CDR3 is TGTGCCAGCAGCCAGGGAGGGAGCAATCAGCCCCAGCATTTT. It encodes CASSQGGSNQPQHF.

Judged by abundance, this clonotype is medium-sized. The chain employs TRBV6-1 and TRBJ2-7, with 7 bases lining up with TRBD2. The germline V gene encodes CDR1 MNHNS and CDR2 SASEGT. Germline trimming cut 6 bases from V and 3 bases from J; bases unmatched to any gene: 8. CDR3 length: 14 amino acids. The CDR3 DNA reads TGTGCCAGCAGGCAATTGGGGGAGGGCTACGAGCAGTACTTC. This codes for CASRQLGEGYEQYF.